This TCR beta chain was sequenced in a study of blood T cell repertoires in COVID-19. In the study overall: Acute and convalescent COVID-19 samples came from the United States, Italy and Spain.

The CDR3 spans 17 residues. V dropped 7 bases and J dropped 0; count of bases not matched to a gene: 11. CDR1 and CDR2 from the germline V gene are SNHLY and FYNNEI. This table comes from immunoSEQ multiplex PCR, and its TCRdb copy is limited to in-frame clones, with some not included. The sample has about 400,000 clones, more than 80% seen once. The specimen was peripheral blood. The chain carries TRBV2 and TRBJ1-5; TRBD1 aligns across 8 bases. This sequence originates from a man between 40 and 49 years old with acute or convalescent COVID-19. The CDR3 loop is CASTRQGTRYSNQPQHF. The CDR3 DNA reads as TGTGCCAGCACGCGACAGGGGACCAGATATAGCAATCAGCCCCAGCATTTT.